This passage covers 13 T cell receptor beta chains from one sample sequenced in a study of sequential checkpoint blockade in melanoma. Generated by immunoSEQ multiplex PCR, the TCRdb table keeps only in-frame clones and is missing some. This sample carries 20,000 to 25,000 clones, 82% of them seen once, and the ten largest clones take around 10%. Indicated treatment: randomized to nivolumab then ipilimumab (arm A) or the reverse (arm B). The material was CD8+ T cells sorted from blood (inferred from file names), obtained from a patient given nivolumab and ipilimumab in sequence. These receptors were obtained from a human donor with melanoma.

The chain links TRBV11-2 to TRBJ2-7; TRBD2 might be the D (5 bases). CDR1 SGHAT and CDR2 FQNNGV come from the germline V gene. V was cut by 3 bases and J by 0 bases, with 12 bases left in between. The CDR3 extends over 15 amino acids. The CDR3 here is CASSLRVARSYEQYF. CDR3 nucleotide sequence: TGTGCCAGCAGCTTGAGGGTAGCGCGCTCCTACGAGCAGTACTTC.

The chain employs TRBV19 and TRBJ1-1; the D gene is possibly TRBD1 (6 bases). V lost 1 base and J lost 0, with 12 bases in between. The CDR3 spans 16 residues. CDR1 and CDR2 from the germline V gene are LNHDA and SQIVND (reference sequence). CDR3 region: CASSIVFRGVNTEAFF. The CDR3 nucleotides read TGTGCCAGTAGTATAGTATTCAGGGGCGTGAACACTGAAGCTTTCTTT.

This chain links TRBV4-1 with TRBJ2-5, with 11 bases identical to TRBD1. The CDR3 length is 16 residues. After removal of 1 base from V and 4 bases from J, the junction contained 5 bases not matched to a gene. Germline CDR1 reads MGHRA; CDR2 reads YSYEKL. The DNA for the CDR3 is TGCGCCAGCAGCCAAGGGCCCGGGACAGGGGGAGAGACCCAGTACTTC. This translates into CASSQGPGTGGETQYF.

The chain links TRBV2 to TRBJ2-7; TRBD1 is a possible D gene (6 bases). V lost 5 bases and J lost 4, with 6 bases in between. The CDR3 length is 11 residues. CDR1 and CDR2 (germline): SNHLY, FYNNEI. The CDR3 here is CASSTGYEQYF. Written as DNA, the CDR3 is TGTGCCAGCAGTACAGGGTACGAGCAGTACTTC.

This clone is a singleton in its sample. In nucleotides, the CDR3 is TGTGCCAGCAGTCCGACGACAGGGGTCCTCGGCCAAGCTTTCTTT. Translation: CASSPTTGVLGQAFF. The chain employs TRBV27 and TRBJ1-1; 8 nucleotides align to TRBD1. Germline loops: CDR1 MNHEY, CDR2 SMNVEV (reference sequence). The CDR3 is 15 residues long. V lost 5 bases to trimming and J lost 9 bases; unmatched junction nucleotides: 14.

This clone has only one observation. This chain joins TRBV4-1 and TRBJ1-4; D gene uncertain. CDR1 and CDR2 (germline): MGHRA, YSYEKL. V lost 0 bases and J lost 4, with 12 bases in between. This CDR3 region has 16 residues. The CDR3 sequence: CASSQDMRLHNEKLFF. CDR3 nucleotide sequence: TGCGCCAGCAGCCAAGATATGCGACTCCATAATGAAAAACTGTTTTTT.

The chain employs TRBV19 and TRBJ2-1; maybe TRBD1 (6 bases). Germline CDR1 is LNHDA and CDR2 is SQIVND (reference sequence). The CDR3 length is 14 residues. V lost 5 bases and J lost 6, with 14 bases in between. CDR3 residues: CASSLDRYFNEQFF. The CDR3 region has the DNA TGTGCCAGTAGTCTTGACAGGTACTTCAATGAGCAGTTCTTC.

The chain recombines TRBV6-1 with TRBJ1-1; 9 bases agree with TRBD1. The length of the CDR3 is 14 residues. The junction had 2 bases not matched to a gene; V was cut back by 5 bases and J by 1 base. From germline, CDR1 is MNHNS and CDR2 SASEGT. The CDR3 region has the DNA TGTGCCAGCAGTAGGGGACAGGGGAACACTGAAGCTTTCTTT. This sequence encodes CASSRGQGNTEAFF.

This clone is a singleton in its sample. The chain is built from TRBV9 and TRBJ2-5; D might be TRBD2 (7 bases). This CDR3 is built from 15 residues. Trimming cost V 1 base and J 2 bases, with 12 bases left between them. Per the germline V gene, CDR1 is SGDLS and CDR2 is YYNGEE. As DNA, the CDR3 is TGTGCCAGCAGCGTAAGGGGGGGGGTACAAGAGACCCAGTACTTC. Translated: CASSVRGGVQETQYF.

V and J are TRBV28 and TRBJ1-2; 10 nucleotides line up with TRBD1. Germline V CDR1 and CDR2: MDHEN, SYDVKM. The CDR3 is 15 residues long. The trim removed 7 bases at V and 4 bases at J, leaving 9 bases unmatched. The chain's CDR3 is CASMTGGGLLYGYTF. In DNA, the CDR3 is TGTGCCAGCATGACAGGGGGCGGCCTTCTCTATGGCTACACCTTC.

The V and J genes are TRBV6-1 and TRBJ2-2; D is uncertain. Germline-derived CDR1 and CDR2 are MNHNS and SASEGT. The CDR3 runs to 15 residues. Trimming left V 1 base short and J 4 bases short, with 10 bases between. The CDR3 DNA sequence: TGTGCCAGCAGTGAAGTTGATTTTAGCACCGGGGAGCTGTTTTTT. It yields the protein CASSEVDFSTGELFF.

CDR3 protein: CASMGLAGEGNEQFF. The CDR3 DNA reads TGTGCCAGCATGGGACTAGCGGGAGAGGGCAATGAGCAGTTCTTC. The chain joins TRBV28 to TRBJ2-1; the match to TRBD2 covers 14 bases. The germline V gene has CDR1 MDHEN and CDR2 SYDVKM. The CDR3 totals 15 residues. V shed 7 bases and J 6 bases; nucleotides not matched to a gene: 5.

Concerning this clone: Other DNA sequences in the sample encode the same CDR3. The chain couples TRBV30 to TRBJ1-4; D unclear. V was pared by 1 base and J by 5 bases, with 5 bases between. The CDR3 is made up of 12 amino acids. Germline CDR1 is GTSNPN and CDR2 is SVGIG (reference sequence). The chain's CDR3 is CAWSGGNEKLFF. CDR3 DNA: TGTGCCTGGAGTGGAGGCAATGAAAAACTGTTTTTT.